These 20 T cell receptor beta chains originate from one sample sequenced in a study of T-cell reconstitution after alpha-beta-depleted transplantation in children. Library preparation (for TCRbeta) was performed with unique molecular identifiers. TCRdb ran MiXCR on the PCR reads and lists one entry per CDR3 protein. In the table there are hundreds of thousands of distinct CDR3 sequences, 6.5% to 10% of which are singletons. The starting material was PBMCs, mostly from graft donor cells, obtained 180 days after TCRalphabeta/CD19-depleted stem cell transplant. These receptors originate from a male patient younger than 18 who had a stem cell transplant for acute lymphoblastic leukemia, so the T cells may come from the graft donor.

This clonotype was detected ten times or more. This chain joins TRBV28 and TRBJ2-2, with 7 bases aligning to TRBD1. Germline-derived CDR1 and CDR2 are MDHEN and SYDVKM. J lost 5 bases, V lost 6 bases, and 6 bases had no gene match. The CDR3 is 14 amino acids. The CDR3 DNA is TGTGCCAGCAGACGCGACAGGGTAACCGGGGAGCTGTTTTTT. It codes for CASRRDRVTGELFF. Using reference TRBV28 and TRBJ2-2 for the parts outside the CDR3, the full variable domain is DVKVTQSSRYLVKRTGEKVFLECVQDMDHENMFWYRQDPGLGLRLIYFSYDVKMKEKGDIPEGYSVSREKKERFSLILESASTNQTSMYLCASRRDRVTGELFFGEGSRLTVL.

About this clonotype: A much larger clone differs from this one at a single base, so this may be a read error. The chain joins TRBV7-8 to TRBJ1-2; TRBD1 matches 7 bases. Germline V CDR1 and CDR2: SGHVS, FQNEAQ. V dropped 4 bases and J dropped 3; count of bases not matched to a gene: 5. The CDR3 length is 14 residues. The CDR3 reads CASSCSGQYYGYTF. The DNA of the CDR3 is TGTGCCAGCAGCTGCTCGGGACAGTACTATGGCTACACCTTC.

The table lists this clonotype with many counts. The chain is built from TRBV10-2 and TRBJ2-7; 8 nucleotides line up with TRBD2. This CDR3 contains 16 residues. Germline V gene data show CDR1 as WSHSY and CDR2 as SAAADI. The V and J ends lost 2 bases and 2 bases, in that order; junction bases with no gene match: 8. The CDR3 loop is CASSEGPGGETYEQYF. The CDR3 bases are TGCGCCAGCAGTGAGGGACCGGGAGGGGAGACCTACGAGCAGTACTTC.

This clonotype was recorded many times. The chain couples TRBV10-3 to TRBJ2-2; a possible D gene is TRBD2 (6 bases). This CDR3 has 15 amino acids. Germline lookup yields CDR1 ENHRY and CDR2 SYGVKD. V lost 3 bases, J lost 1 base, and 9 bases lay in between. CDR3 bases: TGTGCCATCAGTGAAACTAGCAAGAACACCGGGGAGCTGTTTTTT. Its translation is CAISETSKNTGELFF.

This clonotype was seen many times. The genes are TRBV7-9 and TRBJ2-3; 11 bases fit TRBD2. The J segment lost 5 bases and the V segment lost 5 bases, leaving 6 bases of the junction unmatched. Germline loops: CDR1 SEHNR, CDR2 FQNEAQ (reference sequence). This CDR3 has 15 residues. The CDR3 loop is CASSPQLAGEDTQYF. The CDR3 nucleotides are TGTGCCAGCAGCCCCCAACTAGCGGGAGAAGATACGCAGTATTTT.

This clonotype was found many times. The rearrangement joins TRBV27 to TRBJ2-7; 7 bases align to TRBD1. V was pared by 3 bases and J by 2 bases, with 4 bases of the junction left unmatched. The CDR3 is 14 residues long. Germline V gene data show CDR1 as MNHEY and CDR2 as SMNVEV (reference sequence). The CDR3 region has the DNA TGTGCCAGCAGTTTGACAGGGTCACCCTACGAGCAGTACTTC. It specifies CASSLTGSPYEQYF.

This clonotype was recorded many times. The chain carries TRBV7-9 and TRBJ1-5; D unresolved. Germline CDR1 SEHNR, CDR2 FQNEAQ (reference sequence). This CDR3 is built from 16 residues. Trimming took 5 bases from V and 2 from J, leaving 16 bases between them. CDR3 region: CASSLGSGLGNQPQHF. CDR3 in DNA: TGTGCCAGCAGCCTAGGGTCGGGGTTGGGCAATCAGCCCCAGCATTTT.

This clonotype was counted at least ten times. The chain couples TRBV6-2 or TRBV6-3 to TRBJ2-6, with D possibly matching TRBD1 (6 bases). Trimming removed 0 bases at V and 3 bases at J, with 12 bases between. Germline-derived CDR1 and CDR2 are MNHEY and SVGEGT. The CDR3 spans 17 residues. CDR3 nucleotides: TGTGCCAGCAGTTACTCGAAACAGGGAGTTGGGGCCAACGTCCTGACTTTC. It yields the protein CASSYSKQGVGANVLTF.

This clonotype was observed many times. The rearrangement joins TRBV6-5 to TRBJ1-2; 8 nucleotides match TRBD1. From germline, CDR1 is MNHEY and CDR2 SVGAGI. The CDR3 has 14 amino acids. V was clipped by 3 bases and J by 3 bases; unmatched bases: 3. The CDR3 loop is CASSYPTGDYGYTF. The CDR3 DNA is TGTGCCAGCAGTTATCCGACAGGGGACTATGGCTACACCTTC.

This clonotype was seen repeatedly, ten times or more. The chain recombines TRBV12-3 or TRBV12-4 with TRBJ2-2, with TRBD2 matching 7 bases. This CDR3 contains 18 residues. Trimming removed 5 bases from V and 1 base from J; junction bases left unmatched: 13. CDR3 coding DNA: TGTGCCAGCAGTCCCCCAGGCTGGGGACTAAGGAACACCGGGGAGCTGTTTTTT. It specifies CASSPPGWGLRNTGELFF.

This clonotype showed up many times. This sequence joins TRBV3-1 and TRBJ2-1; D unclear. CDR3 size: 14 residues. The V gene lost 0 bases and the J gene lost 7 bases, with 10 bases spanning the gap. The germline CDR1 and CDR2 sequences are LGHDT and YNNKEL (reference sequence). CDR3 amino acids: CASSQDSTSNEQFF. As DNA, the CDR3 is TGTGCCAGCAGCCAAGATTCGACATCAAATGAGCAGTTCTTC.

This clonotype has at least ten counts. This rearrangement joins TRBV5-1 to TRBJ2-3; 8 bases agree with TRBD2. The trim removed 4 bases at V and 3 bases at J, leaving 10 bases unmatched. Germline CDR1 reads SGHRS; CDR2 reads YFSETQ. CDR3 length: 16 amino acids. The CDR3 bases are TGCGCCAGCAGCCGTTTAAGCGGGAGTGAAACAGATACGCAGTATTTT. This translates into CASSRLSGSETDTQYF.

This clonotype was seen at least ten times. The chain couples TRBV28 to TRBJ2-2, with D possibly TRBD1 on 5 matching bases. V was trimmed by 6 bases and J by 4 bases, leaving 18 bases between them. Germline loops: CDR1 MDHEN, CDR2 SYDVKM. CDR3 length: 16 amino acids. The CDR3 DNA sequence: TGTGCCAGCAGCCCATGGCAGGGTGGTTTCACCGGGGAGCTGTTTTTT. It yields the protein CASSPWQGGFTGELFF.

This clonotype was found many times. Compared with germline, one end of the junction differs, possibly owing to a read error. V is TRBV7-9 and J is TRBJ2-7; 10 bases are shared with TRBD2. CDR1 SEHNR and CDR2 FQNEAQ come from the germline V gene (reference sequence). The CDR3 has 17 amino acids. The CDR3 loop is CASSRRTSGTGTYEQYF. In DNA, the CDR3 is TGTGCCAGCAGCCGGCGAACTAGCGGGACGGGAACCTATGAGCAGTACTTC.

This clonotype was seen repeatedly, ten times or more. The rearrangement uses TRBV7-9 and TRBJ1-1; D not certain. The germline V and J ends were trimmed by 2 bases and 8 bases, with 18 bases remaining between them. The CDR3 length is 15 residues. Germline V gene sequence: CDR1 SEHNR, CDR2 FQNEAQ (reference sequence). The CDR3 DNA sequence: TGTGCCAGCAGCTTAAGGACCGCGGGCAGAAAAGAAGCTTTCTTT. Translating it yields CASSLRTAGRKEAFF.

This clonotype was counted at least ten times. The chain carries TRBV10-3 and TRBJ1-2; D is perhaps TRBD1 (5 bases). The CDR3 runs to 13 residues. The V end lost 2 bases, the J end lost 4 bases, and 8 bases lay between the germline ends. CDR1 ENHRY and CDR2 SYGVKD come from the germline V gene. The CDR3 loop reads CAISETGGYGYTF. DNA of the CDR3: TGTGCCATCAGTGAGACAGGTGGCTATGGCTACACCTTC.

Ten or more counts support this clonotype. The CDR3 coding sequence is TGTGCCAGCAGTTTACCGGGGTACCAAGAGACCCAGTACTTC. Encoded protein: CASSLPGYQETQYF. This chain uses TRBV28 with TRBJ2-5; tentatively, D is TRBD2 (5 bases). V shed 2 bases and J shed 0 bases, with 7 bases lying between them. The V gene's germline CDR1 is MDHEN and CDR2 SYDVKM. The CDR3 consists of 14 residues. The whole variable domain, filled in from reference TRBV28 and TRBJ2-5, reads DVKVTQSSRYLVKRTGEKVFLECVQDMDHENMFWYRQDPGLGLRLIYFSYDVKMKEKGDIPEGYSVSREKKERFSLILESASTNQTSMYLCASSLPGYQETQYFGPGTRLLVL.

This clonotype appeared many times. The rearrangement links TRBV29-1 to TRBJ2-7; tentatively, D is TRBD1 (5 bases). Deletions cut 4 bases from V and 6 bases from J, with 10 bases between. Germline V gives CDR1 SQVTM, CDR2 ANQGSEA. This CDR3 comprises 11 residues. The chain's CDR3 is CSVVRQGEQYF. As DNA, the CDR3 is TGCAGCGTTGTTCGGCAGGGCGAGCAGTACTTC.

The gene calls are TRBV4-3 and TRBJ1-1; maybe TRBD1 (6 bases). In germline, CDR1 is LGHNA, CDR2 YSLEER. The V and J ends lost 2 bases and 3 bases respectively, with 13 bases between them. There are 15 residues in the CDR3. The CDR3: CASSQTSGADTEAFF. Written as DNA, the CDR3 is TGCGCCAGCAGCCAAACTTCAGGGGCGGACACTGAAGCTTTCTTT.

This clonotype showed up many times. This chain connects TRBV7-2 to TRBJ2-5, with D unclear. Trimming stripped 5 bases from V and 0 bases from J, with 16 bases between. The CDR3 has 16 residues. The germline V gene encodes CDR1 SGHTA and CDR2 FQGNSA. DNA of the CDR3: TGTGCCAGCAGCCCTCGGACGGATCCGTACCAAGAGACCCAGTACTTC. Translated, it gives CASSPRTDPYQETQYF.